The TCR beta chain described here comes from a study of monozygotic twins with inflammatory bowel disease. Study-level findings and limits: IBD patients share fewer clonotypes with other people than healthy twins do, especially with disease activity.

TCRdb reanalyzed the 5' RACE reads, giving one entry per CDR3 protein sequence and no DNA. The sample holds about 160,000 distinct CDR3 sequences. CDR3 length equals 15 residues. CDR1 is KGHDR, CDR2 SFDVKD, per germline. Someone took an approximately 2.5 ml blood sample from each of the donors. Worth noting for this clonotype: Antigen unknown.

Source material: blood. The TCR sequence derives from a human donor with ulcerative colitis or Crohn's disease, or a healthy co-twin of an affected twin (not recorded which). The rearrangement joins TRBV24-1 to TRBJ2-1; the D call from TCRdb, TRBD2, cannot be confirmed without DNA. CDR3 region: CATSETGTSGNQQFF.